The 18 T cell receptor beta chains given below trace back to one sample, sequenced in a study of blood T cells in healthy people across ages. A second PCR of about 6 to 11 cycles used a sample-barcoded 5' primer and a J-beta primer mix. TCRdb reprocessed the 5' RACE reads via MiXCR and lists one record per CDR3 protein. The sample has over 950,000 distinct CDR3 sequences; more than 30% are singletons. What was sequenced was blood. The origin of the receptors is a man aged 18-30 years in good health.

This clonotype was detected only a few times. The rearrangement uses TRBV4-3 and TRBJ1-4, with D possibly matching TRBD1 (5 bases). Trimming shortened V by 0 bases and J by 3 bases, and 8 bases separated the two germline ends. The CDR3 consists of 15 residues. CDR1 is LGHNA, CDR2 YSLEER, per germline. This CDR3 reads CASSQDQGSNEKLFF. The DNA of the CDR3 is TGCGCCAGCAGCCAAGATCAGGGTTCTAATGAAAAACTGTTTTTT.

This clonotype was detected only a few times. The J gene is TRBJ2-1, the V gene TRBV12-3 or TRBV12-4; no firm D call. Trimming stripped 6 bases from V and 12 bases from J, with 9 bases between. CDR3 length: 10 amino acids. CDR3 sequence (DNA): TGTGCCAGCAGCCCGGATGTGCAGTTCTTC. As protein: CASSPDVQFF.

The V gene is TRBV27, the J gene TRBJ2-5; the match to TRBD1 covers 9 bases. V gave up 5 bases and J gave up 11 bases; unmatched junction bases: 15. Germline values: CDR1 MNHEY, CDR2 SMNVEV (reference sequence). The CDR3 consists of 15 residues. CDR3 DNA sequence: TGTGCCAGCAGTCCCGGGGACAGGGTTGTCGATGAGCAGTACTTC. Protein product: CASSPGDRVVDEQYF.

CDR3 sequence (DNA): TGTGCCACCAGAAGACAGGGAAGTGGCAATGAGCAGTTCTTC. As protein: CATRRQGSGNEQFF. The rearrangement links TRBV14 to TRBJ2-1, with 7 nucleotides matching TRBD1. The junction had 12 bases not matched to a gene; V was cut back by 10 bases and J by 6 bases. The germline V gene encodes CDR1 SGHDN and CDR2 FVKESK. The CDR3 is 14 amino acids.

This rearrangement joins TRBV6-2 or TRBV6-3 to TRBJ2-2; tentative D call: TRBD1 (6 bases). Trimming left V 6 bases short and J 8 bases short, with 16 bases between. This CDR3 spans 14 amino acids. In germline, CDR1 is MNHEY, CDR2 SVGEGT. CDR3: CASSLQGTVGELFF. CDR3 DNA sequence: TGTGCCAGCAGCTTACAGGGTACGGTTGGGGAGCTGTTTTTT.

The chain uses TRBV24-1 and TRBJ2-4; TRBD1 matches 10 bases. TRBJ2-5 matches the DNA end more closely, so the J call is doubtful. This CDR3 has 16 residues. Germline V gene lookup returns CDR1 KGHDR and CDR2 SFDVKD. Here the CDR3 DNA reads TGTGCCACCAGTGATCATCAGACAGGGGGCACGGAGACCCAGTACTTC. This codes for CATSDHQTGGTETQYF.

CDR3 protein: CASSEALDTMRQFF. The CDR3 DNA follows: TGTGCCAGCAGTGAAGCGCTAGATACAATGAGGCAGTTCTTC. The chain has TRBV2 and TRBJ2-1; D is undetermined. CDR3 length: 14 amino acids. V dropped 0 bases and J dropped 12 bases, with 15 bases sitting between them. Germline CDR1 is SNHLY and CDR2 is FYNNEI. The entire variable domain, with the rest obtained from reference TRBV2 and TRBJ2-1, is as follows: EPEVTQTPSHQVTQMGQEVILRCVPISNHLYFYWYRQILGQKVEFLVSFYNNEISEKSEIFDDQFSVERPDGSNFTLKIRSTKLEDSAMYFCASSEALDTMRQFFGPGTRLTVL.

Note on this clonotype: A junction end diverges from the germline sequence, so it may reflect a read error. The chain carries TRBV27 and TRBJ1-2; 10 bases agree with TRBD1. The CDR3 extends over 14 amino acids. Germline V gene data show CDR1 as MNHEY and CDR2 as SMNVEV (reference sequence). The CDR3 nucleotides read TGTGCCAGGGGACAGGGGTGGAATAACTATGGCCACACCTTC. Amino acid sequence: CARGQGWNNYGHTF.

About this clonotype itself: A much more abundant neighbour one base away suggests this may be a read error. This chain joins TRBV20-1 and TRBJ2-5; the D call may be TRBD1 or TRBD2 (5 bases each). CDR3 size: 14 residues. The V gene lost 5 bases and the J gene lost 3 bases, with 16 bases spanning the gap. Germline CDR1 reads DFQATT; CDR2 reads SNEGSKA (reference sequence). The CDR3: CSARTIGTEETQYF. The CDR3 DNA reads as TGCAGTGCTCGTACAATCGGGACGGAAGAGACCCAGTACTTC.

This clonotype was detected only a few times. This rearrangement joins TRBV10-3 to TRBJ1-1; the D is unclear. Germline values: CDR1 ENHRY, CDR2 SYGVKD. V was trimmed by 6 bases and J by 3 bases, leaving 11 bases between them. CDR3 length: 13 amino acids. In DNA form, the CDR3 reads TGTGCCATCAGACGTGGTAGGGACACTGAAGCTTTCTTT. Translating gives CAIRRGRDTEAFF.

V usage is TRBV21-1 and J usage is TRBJ1-6; the listed D gene, TRBD1, was not tested against the DNA. TRBV21-1 is designated a pseudogene. This CDR3 is built from 17 residues. CDR3 sequence: CASSPIDRVLGNSPLHF. The CDR3 DNA reads as TGTGCCAGCAGCCCGATCGACAGGGTCCTTGGTAATTCACCCCTCCACTTT.

This chain joins TRBV29-1 and TRBJ1-3; perhaps TRBD1 as D (6 bases). CDR3 length: 17 residues. V lost 4 bases and J lost 4, with 23 bases in between. The germline V gene has CDR1 SQVTM and CDR2 ANQGSEA. CDR3 amino acids: CSVGGASGDRAGNTIYF. CDR3 sequence (DNA): TGCAGCGTTGGGGGTGCCTCAGGGGATAGGGCAGGAAACACCATATATTTT.

The CDR3 region has the DNA TGTGCCAGCAGCCTAATGGAAGAGACCCAGTTCTTC. As protein: CASSLMEETQFF. J is TRBJ2-5 and V is TRBV7-6; D is undetermined. The end of the DNA is better explained by TRBJ2-1, so the J call may be wrong. Germline V lookup: CDR1 SGHVS, CDR2 FNYEAQ. The CDR3 is 12 residues long.

The J gene is TRBJ1-3, the V gene TRBV12-3 or TRBV12-4; D is possibly TRBD1 (5 bases). The germline V and J ends were trimmed by 3 bases and 4 bases, with 7 bases remaining between them. The CDR3 has 13 amino acids. CDR3 nucleotide sequence: TGTGCCAGCAGTTTGAAGGGGGGAAACACCATATATTTT. Translating gives CASSLKGGNTIYF.

The chain is built from TRBV20-1 and TRBJ1-2, with TRBD1 identical over 10 bases. The CDR3 consists of 13 residues. J gave up 6 bases and V 6 bases, and 7 bases lay outside the gene matches. CDR1 DFQATT and CDR2 SNEGSKA come from the germline V gene (reference sequence). CDR3 nucleotide sequence: TGCAGTGCCCCAGGACAGGGGGATCATGGCTACACCTTC. Translation gives CSAPGQGDHGYTF.

This clonotype occurred a few times. The chain employs TRBV2 and TRBJ2-7; D gene uncertain. CDR3 length: 16 residues. Trimming stripped 8 bases from V and 1 base from J, with 21 bases between. Germline assignment: CDR1 SNHLY and CDR2 FYNNEI. CDR3 region: CASQWSLESRSYEQYF. The CDR3 coding sequence is TGTGCCAGCCAGTGGAGCCTCGAGAGCCGGTCCTACGAGCAGTACTTC.

At least ten counts were recorded for this clonotype. The J gene is TRBJ1-1, the V gene TRBV21-1. TRBV21-1 represents a pseudogene. The CDR3 contains 15 residues. CDR3 sequence reads: CASRLLRAGSTEAFF. The CDR3, as DNA: TGTGCCAGCAGGCTACTAAGGGCAGGGAGCACTGAAGCTTTCTTT.

In its sample, this clonotype was seen once. This chain uses TRBV9 with TRBJ2-7, with D tentatively TRBD2 (5 bases). The CDR3 runs to 14 residues. Looked up from germline, CDR1 is SGDLS and CDR2 is YYNGEE. The V end was cut by 3 bases, the J end by 7 bases, with 17 bases between. CDR3 DNA sequence: TGTGCCAGCAGCGGGACTCCCGACTACAATGAGCAGTACTTC. As protein: CASSGTPDYNEQYF.